Each of the 18 T cell receptor beta chains below was sequenced from the same sample in a study of spatial heterogeneity in lung cancer. In TCRdb, the 5' RACE reads were re-called with MiXCR into one record per CDR3 protein. The sample holds about 29,000 distinct CDR3 sequences, around 8.4% seen once. Time point here: sample taken at primary tumor resection. The study sequenced unsorted whole RNA from tumor, nontumor lung or frozen PBMC. Sequencing was performed on PBMCs, taken at surgery. All receptors derive from a female donor with early-stage non-small cell lung cancer.

There are many counts of this clonotype. The chain couples TRBV27 to TRBJ2-1; D may match TRBD1 or TRBD2 (5 bases each). The CDR3 runs 14 residues. Germline values: CDR1 MNHEY, CDR2 SMNVEV (reference sequence). The V end lost 4 bases, the J end lost 7 bases, and 14 bases lay between the germline ends. CDR3 region: CASSWGTAPNEQFF. CDR3 DNA: TGTGCCAGCAGTTGGGGGACGGCGCCTAATGAGCAGTTCTTC.

The CDR3 region is CASSPGNIYNEQFF. CDR3 DNA: TGTGCCAGCAGTCCTGGGAATATCTACAATGAGCAGTTCTTC. The chain combines TRBV12-3 or TRBV12-4 with TRBJ2-1; no clear D. V lost 5 bases to trimming and J lost 3 bases, with 11 bases between them. The CDR3 spans 14 residues.

This clonotype was seen many times. The CDR3 loop reads CASSETGQLNEKLFF. CDR3 DNA sequence: TGTGCCAGCAGTGAGACGGGACAGCTGAATGAAAAACTGTTTTTT. V gene TRBV25-1 combines with J gene TRBJ1-4; 7 nucleotides agree with TRBD1. This CDR3 has 15 residues. Germline values: CDR1 MGHDK, CDR2 SYGVNS. The V segment lost 3 bases and the J segment 5 bases; nucleotides outside the gene matches: 6. The whole variable domain, remainder taken from reference TRBV25-1 and TRBJ1-4, is EADIYQTPRYLVIGTGKKITLECSQTMGHDKMYWYQQDPGMELHLIHYSYGVNSTEKGDLSSESTVSRIRTEHFPLTLESARPSHTSQYLCASSETGQLNEKLFFGSGTQLSVL.

This clonotype was recorded many times. The chain has TRBV19 and TRBJ2-7; 11 bases are a match to TRBD1. The V and J ends lost 3 bases and 3 bases, in that order; junction bases with no gene match: 1. The CDR3 runs 14 residues. Germline-derived CDR1 and CDR2 are LNHDA and SQIVND (reference sequence). The CDR3 DNA sequence: TGTGCCAGTAGTATGGGGACAGGGGGCTACGAGCAGTACGTC. Residues: CASSMGTGGYEQYV.

The chain joins TRBV7-2 to TRBJ2-2; a possible D gene is TRBD1 (6 bases). CDR1 SGHTA and CDR2 FQGNSA come from the germline V gene. The length of the CDR3 is 14 residues. V was trimmed by 2 bases and J by 6 bases, leaving 10 bases between them. CDR3 bases: TGTGCCAGCAGCTTATCTCGACAGGCCGGGGAGCTGTTTTTT. This translates into CASSLSRQAGELFF.

Notes on this clonotype: A much bigger clone sits one base away, suggesting this may be a read error. The chain employs TRBV5-4 and TRBJ2-4; D is undetermined. The V and J ends lost 3 bases and 11 bases respectively, with 9 bases between them. Per germline, CDR1 SGHNT and CDR2 YYREEE (reference sequence). The CDR3 spans 11 residues. The CDR3, as DNA: TGTGCCAGCAGCTCGCATAACTTTCAGTACTTC. Protein sequence: CASSSHNFQYF. Using reference TRBV5-4 and TRBJ2-4 for the parts outside the CDR3, the full variable domain is ETGVTQSPTHLIKTRGQQVTLRCSSQSGHNTVSWYQQALGQGPQFIFQYYREEENGRGNFPPRFSGLQFPNYSSELNVNALELDDSALYLCASSSHNFQYFGAGTRLSVL.

This clonotype was seen ten or more times. The chain recombines TRBV12-3 or TRBV12-4 with TRBJ1-1; D might be TRBD1 (5 bases). V was shortened by 7 bases and J by 0 bases, with 9 bases between the two germline ends. This CDR3 contains 13 residues. The CDR3 loop is CASILQVNTEAFF. CDR3 in DNA: TGTGCCAGCATCTTACAGGTGAACACTGAAGCTTTCTTT.

This clonotype was seen at least ten times. The genes are TRBV9 and TRBJ2-1; TRBD1 might be the D (5 bases). Germline V gene sequence: CDR1 SGDLS, CDR2 YYNGEE. Trimming took 3 bases from V and 6 from J, leaving 13 bases between them. This CDR3 spans 14 amino acids. CDR3 DNA: TGTGCCAGCAGCGCGAAACGACAGAGCAATGAGCAGTTCTTC. Its translation is CASSAKRQSNEQFF.

Ten or more counts support this clonotype. The chain recombines TRBV3-1 with TRBJ1-4; 9 bases are shared with TRBD1. V lost 4 bases to trimming and J lost 4 bases; unmatched junction nucleotides: 7. The CDR3 is 16 amino acids. Germline-derived CDR1 and CDR2 are LGHDT and YNNKEL (reference sequence). The CDR3 protein is CASSRTRQGGNEKLFF. The CDR3 region has the DNA TGTGCCAGCAGCCGAACTCGACAGGGGGGTAATGAAAAACTGTTTTTT.

At least ten counts were recorded for this clonotype. The chain recombines TRBV6-2 or TRBV6-3 with TRBJ1-1; D is undetermined. The CDR3 is 13 residues long. Trimming took off 2 bases at V and 6 bases at J, with 10 bases between the two ends. Germline CDR1 and CDR2: MNHEY and SVGEGT. Written as DNA, the CDR3 is TGTGCCAGCAGTTACGGGCGCCCGGCTGAAGCTTTCTTT. As protein: CASSYGRPAEAFF.

The chain recombines TRBV29-1 with TRBJ1-5; D gene ambiguous. V was shortened by 6 bases and J by 4 bases, with 10 bases between the two germline ends. Germline V gives CDR1 SQVTM, CDR2 ANQGSEA. CDR3 length: 12 amino acids. CDR3 nucleotides: TGCAGCGTGGGCTATGGTAATCAGCCCCAGCATTTT. It yields the protein CSVGYGNQPQHF.

In this sample, this clonotype turned up many times. The V call is TRBV5-4, the J call TRBJ2-1; possibly TRBD1 or TRBD2 for D (6 bases each). The CDR3 consists of 17 residues. Germline V gene sequence: CDR1 SGHNT, CDR2 YYREEE (reference sequence). V gave up 2 bases and J gave up 0 bases, with 15 bases separating them. This CDR3 is CASSLGGSGSSYNEQFF. CDR3 DNA: TGTGCCAGCAGCTTAGGGGGTAGCGGAAGCTCCTACAATGAGCAGTTCTTC.

The rearrangement links TRBV6-1 to TRBJ2-5; no firm D call. The CDR3 covers 16 residues. Trimming removed 3 bases from V and 1 base from J, with 15 bases in between. Germline loops: CDR1 MNHNS, CDR2 SASEGT. CDR3 nucleotide sequence: TGTGCCAGCAGTGAGTACAAGGGCCCCCTCCAAGAGACCCAGTACTTC. The encoded protein is CASSEYKGPLQETQYF.

This chain links TRBV27 with TRBJ2-3; 11 nucleotides line up with TRBD2. Trimming cost V 6 bases and J 4 bases; bases outside gene matches: 9. Germline CDR1 and CDR2: MNHEY and SMNVEV (reference sequence). The CDR3 consists of 16 residues. CDR3 loop: CASRASSGRVPDTQYF. The CDR3 nucleotides are TGTGCCAGCAGAGCCAGTAGCGGGAGGGTTCCAGATACGCAGTATTTT.

This clonotype was recorded at least ten times. J is TRBJ1-1 and V is TRBV7-8; D is perhaps TRBD1 (6 bases). The CDR3 loop spans 16 amino acids. Germline V gene lookup returns CDR1 SGHVS and CDR2 FQNEAQ. V was trimmed by 5 bases and J by 5 bases, leaving 21 bases between them. The CDR3, as DNA: TGTGCCAGCAGCCTCGGTCGGAGGGGGAAGGAGACTGAAGCTTTCTTT. It codes for CASSLGRRGKETEAFF.

This clonotype was counted at least ten times. Here the CDR3 reads CASSLSGTPPGELFF. CDR3 DNA sequence: TGTGCCAGCAGTCTTTCCGGGACACCGCCCGGGGAGCTGTTTTTT. The chain carries TRBV28 and TRBJ2-2; TRBD1 might be the D (6 bases). The CDR3 is 15 residues long. The germline V and J ends were trimmed by 5 bases and 6 bases, with 16 bases remaining between them. Germline CDR1 MDHEN, CDR2 SYDVKM. Based on the CDR3 plus reference TRBV28 and TRBJ2-2, the full variable domain is DVKVTQSSRYLVKRTGEKVFLECVQDMDHENMFWYRQDPGLGLRLIYFSYDVKMKEKGDIPEGYSVSREKKERFSLILESASTNQTSMYLCASSLSGTPPGELFFGEGSRLTVL.

The J gene is TRBJ2-5, the V gene TRBV5-4; 9 bases agree with TRBD1. This CDR3 contains 15 residues. The germline gives CDR1 SGHNT, CDR2 YYREEE (reference sequence). V gave up 5 bases and J gave up 1 base; unmatched junction bases: 6. The CDR3 coding sequence is TGTGCCAGCAGAGCGGGACAGGGTGGCCAAGAGACCCAGTACTTC. This sequence encodes CASRAGQGGQETQYF.

This clonotype came up a few times. J is TRBJ2-1 and V is TRBV7-6, with D possibly TRBD2 on 5 matching bases. CDR1 and CDR2 from the germline V gene are SGHVS and FNYEAQ. The CDR3 consists of 16 residues. V was shortened by 3 bases and J by 3 bases, with 15 bases between the two germline ends. The CDR3 protein is CASSFRLGEGYNEQFF. DNA of the CDR3: TGTGCCAGCAGCTTCCGATTGGGAGAAGGCTACAATGAGCAGTTCTTC.